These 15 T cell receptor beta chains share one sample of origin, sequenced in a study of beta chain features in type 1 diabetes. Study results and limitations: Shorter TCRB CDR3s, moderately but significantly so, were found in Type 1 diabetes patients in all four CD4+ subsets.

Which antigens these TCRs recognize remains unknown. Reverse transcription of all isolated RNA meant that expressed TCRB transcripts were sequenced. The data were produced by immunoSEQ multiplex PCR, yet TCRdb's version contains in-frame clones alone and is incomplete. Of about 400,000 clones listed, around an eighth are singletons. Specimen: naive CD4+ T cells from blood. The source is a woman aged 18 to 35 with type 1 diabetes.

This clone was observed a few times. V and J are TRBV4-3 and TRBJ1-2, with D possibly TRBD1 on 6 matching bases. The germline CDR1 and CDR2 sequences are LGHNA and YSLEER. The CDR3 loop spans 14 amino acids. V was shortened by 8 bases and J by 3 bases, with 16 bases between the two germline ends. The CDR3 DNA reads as TGCGCCAGCGACGTGTCTGCAGGGGACTATGGCTACACCTTC. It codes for CASDVSAGDYGYTF.

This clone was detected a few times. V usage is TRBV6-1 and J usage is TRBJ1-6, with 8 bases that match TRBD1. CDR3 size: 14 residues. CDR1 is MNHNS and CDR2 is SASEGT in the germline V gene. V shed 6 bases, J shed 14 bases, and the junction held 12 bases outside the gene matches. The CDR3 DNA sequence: TGTGCCAGCAGCGAACCGGGACAGGCCCGGGCCCTCCACTTT. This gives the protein CASSEPGQARALHF.

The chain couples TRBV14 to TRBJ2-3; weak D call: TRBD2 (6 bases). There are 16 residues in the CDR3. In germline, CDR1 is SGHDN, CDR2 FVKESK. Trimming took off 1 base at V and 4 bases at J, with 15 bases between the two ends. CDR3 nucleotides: TGTGCCAGCAGCCAAGTCGCGTGGCGGGGCCCAGATACGCAGTATTTT. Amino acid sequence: CASSQVAWRGPDTQYF.

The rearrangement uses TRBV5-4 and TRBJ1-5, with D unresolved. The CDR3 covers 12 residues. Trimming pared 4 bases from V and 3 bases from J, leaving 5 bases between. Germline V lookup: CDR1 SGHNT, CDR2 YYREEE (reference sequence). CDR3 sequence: CASSLDNQPQHF. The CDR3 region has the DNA TGTGCCAGCAGCCTAGACAATCAGCCCCAGCATTTT. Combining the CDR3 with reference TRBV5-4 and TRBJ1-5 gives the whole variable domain ETGVTQSPTHLIKTRGQQVTLRCSSQSGHNTVSWYQQALGQGPQFIFQYYREEENGRGNFPPRFSGLQFPNYSSELNVNALELDDSALYLCASSLDNQPQHFGDGTRLSIL.

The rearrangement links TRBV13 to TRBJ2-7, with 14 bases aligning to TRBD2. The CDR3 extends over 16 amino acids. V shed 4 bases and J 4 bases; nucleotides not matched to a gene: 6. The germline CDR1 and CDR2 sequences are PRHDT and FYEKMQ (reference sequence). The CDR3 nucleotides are TGTGCCAGCAGCTCAGGGACTAGCGGGAGCGGTTACGAGCAGTACTTC. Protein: CASSSGTSGSGYEQYF.

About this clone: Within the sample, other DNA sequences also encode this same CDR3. CDR3 sequence reads: CASSDRSSNQPQHF. CDR3 DNA sequence: TGTGCCAGCAGTGACAGGTCTAGCAATCAGCCCCAGCATTTT. V usage is TRBV2 and J usage is TRBJ1-5; no clear D. Germline V gene sequence: CDR1 SNHLY, CDR2 FYNNEI. This CDR3 has 14 amino acids. The V end was cut by 3 bases, the J end by 0 bases, with 6 bases between. Full variable domain (outside the CDR3, taken from reference TRBV2 and TRBJ1-5): EPEVTQTPSHQVTQMGQEVILRCVPISNHLYFYWYRQILGQKVEFLVSFYNNEISEKSEIFDDQFSVERPDGSNFTLKIRSTKLEDSAMYFCASSDRSSNQPQHFGDGTRLSIL.

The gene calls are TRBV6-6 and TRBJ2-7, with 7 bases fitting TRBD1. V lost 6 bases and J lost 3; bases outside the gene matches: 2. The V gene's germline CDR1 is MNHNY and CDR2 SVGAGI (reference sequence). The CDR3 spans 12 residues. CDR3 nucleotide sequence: TGTGCCAGCAGCAGGGACAGCTACGAGCAGTACTTC. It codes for CASSRDSYEQYF.

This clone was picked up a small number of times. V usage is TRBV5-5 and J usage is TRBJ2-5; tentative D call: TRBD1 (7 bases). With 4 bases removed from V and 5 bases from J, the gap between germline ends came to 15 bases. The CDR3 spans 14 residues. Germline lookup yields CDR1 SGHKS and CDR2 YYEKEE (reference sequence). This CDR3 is CASSGGTVWETQYF. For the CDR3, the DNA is TGTGCCAGCAGCGGAGGGACAGTGTGGGAGACCCAGTACTTC.

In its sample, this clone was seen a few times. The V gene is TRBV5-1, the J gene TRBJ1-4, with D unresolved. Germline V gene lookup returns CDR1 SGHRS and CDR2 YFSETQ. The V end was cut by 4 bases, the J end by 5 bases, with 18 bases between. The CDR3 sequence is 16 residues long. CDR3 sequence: CASSATRLRRNEKLFF. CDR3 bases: TGCGCCAGCAGCGCTACCCGCCTCAGGAGGAATGAAAAACTGTTTTTT.

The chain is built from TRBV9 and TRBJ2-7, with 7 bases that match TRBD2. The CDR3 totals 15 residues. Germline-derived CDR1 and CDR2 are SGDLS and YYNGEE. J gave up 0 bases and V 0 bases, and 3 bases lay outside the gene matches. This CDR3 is CASSVERDASYEQYF. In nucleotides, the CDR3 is TGTGCCAGCAGCGTAGAGCGGGATGCCTCCTACGAGCAGTACTTC.

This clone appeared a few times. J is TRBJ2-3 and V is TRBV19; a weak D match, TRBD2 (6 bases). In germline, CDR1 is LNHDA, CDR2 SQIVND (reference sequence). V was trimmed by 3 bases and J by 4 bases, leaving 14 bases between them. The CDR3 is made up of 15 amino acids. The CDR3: CASSIRDFPPDTQYF. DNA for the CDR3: TGTGCCAGTAGTATCCGGGACTTCCCCCCAGATACGCAGTATTTT.

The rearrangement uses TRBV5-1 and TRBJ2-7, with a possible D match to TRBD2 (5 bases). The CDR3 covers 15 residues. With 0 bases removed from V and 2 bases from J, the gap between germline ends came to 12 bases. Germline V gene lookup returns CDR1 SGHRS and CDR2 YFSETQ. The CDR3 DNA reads TGCGCCAGCAGCTTGGATCCGGGGATAACCTACGAGCAGTACTTC. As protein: CASSLDPGITYEQYF.

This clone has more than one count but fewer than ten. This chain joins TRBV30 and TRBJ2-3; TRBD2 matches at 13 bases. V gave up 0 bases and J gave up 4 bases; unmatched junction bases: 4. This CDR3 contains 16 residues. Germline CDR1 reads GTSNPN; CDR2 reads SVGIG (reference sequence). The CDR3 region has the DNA TGTGCCTGGAGTGTGGGACTAGCGGGAAGCGCAGATACGCAGTATTTT. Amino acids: CAWSVGLAGSADTQYF.

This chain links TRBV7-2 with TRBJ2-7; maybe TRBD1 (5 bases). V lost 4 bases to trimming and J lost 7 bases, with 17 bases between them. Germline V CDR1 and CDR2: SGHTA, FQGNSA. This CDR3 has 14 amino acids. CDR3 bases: TGTGCCAGCAGCTCCGACAGCTGGGTCTCGGAGCAGTACTTC. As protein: CASSSDSWVSEQYF.

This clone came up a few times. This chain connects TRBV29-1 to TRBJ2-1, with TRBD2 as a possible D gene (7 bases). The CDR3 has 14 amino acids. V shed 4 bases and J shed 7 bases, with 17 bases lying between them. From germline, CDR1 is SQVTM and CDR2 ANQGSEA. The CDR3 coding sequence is TGCAGCGTTGGGCTAGGGGGGGCGCGGAATGAGCAGTTCTTC. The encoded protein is CSVGLGGARNEQFF.